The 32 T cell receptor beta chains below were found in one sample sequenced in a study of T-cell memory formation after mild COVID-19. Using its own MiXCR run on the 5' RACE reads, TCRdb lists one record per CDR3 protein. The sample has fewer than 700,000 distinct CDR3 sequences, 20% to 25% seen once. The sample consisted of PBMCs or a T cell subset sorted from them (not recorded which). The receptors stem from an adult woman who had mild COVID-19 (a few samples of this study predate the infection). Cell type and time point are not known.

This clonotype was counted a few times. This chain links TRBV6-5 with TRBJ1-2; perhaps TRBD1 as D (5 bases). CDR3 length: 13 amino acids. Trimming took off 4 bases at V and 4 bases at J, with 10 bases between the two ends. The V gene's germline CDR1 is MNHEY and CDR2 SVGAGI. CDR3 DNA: TGTGCCAGCAGTTTCAACAGGTTCTATGGCTACACCTTC. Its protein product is CASSFNRFYGYTF.

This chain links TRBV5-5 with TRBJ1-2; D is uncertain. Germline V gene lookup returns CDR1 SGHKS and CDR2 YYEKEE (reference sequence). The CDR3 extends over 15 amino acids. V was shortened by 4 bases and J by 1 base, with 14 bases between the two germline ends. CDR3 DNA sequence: TGTGCCAGCAGCCCCCGACGGCCGCTTAACTATGGCTACACCTTC. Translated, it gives CASSPRRPLNYGYTF.

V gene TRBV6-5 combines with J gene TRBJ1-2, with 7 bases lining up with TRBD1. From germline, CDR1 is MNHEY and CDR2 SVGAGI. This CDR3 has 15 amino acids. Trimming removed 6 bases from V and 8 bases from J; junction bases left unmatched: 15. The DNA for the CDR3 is TGTGCCAGCAGCCTGGGACAGAGCTCAATGAGGGGCTACACCTTC. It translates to CASSLGQSSMRGYTF.

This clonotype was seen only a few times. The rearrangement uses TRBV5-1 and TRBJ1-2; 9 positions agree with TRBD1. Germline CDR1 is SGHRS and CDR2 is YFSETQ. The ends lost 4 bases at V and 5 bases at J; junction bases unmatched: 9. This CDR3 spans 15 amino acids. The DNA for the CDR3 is TGCGCCAGCAGCCACGGGGACAGGGAGGGATATGGCTACACCTTC. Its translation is CASSHGDREGYGYTF.

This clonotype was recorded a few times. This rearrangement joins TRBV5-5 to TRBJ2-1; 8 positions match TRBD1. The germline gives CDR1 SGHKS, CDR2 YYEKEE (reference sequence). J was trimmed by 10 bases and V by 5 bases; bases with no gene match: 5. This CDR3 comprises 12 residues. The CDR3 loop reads CASRRDRGEQFF. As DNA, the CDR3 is TGTGCCAGCAGGAGAGACAGGGGCGAGCAGTTCTTC.

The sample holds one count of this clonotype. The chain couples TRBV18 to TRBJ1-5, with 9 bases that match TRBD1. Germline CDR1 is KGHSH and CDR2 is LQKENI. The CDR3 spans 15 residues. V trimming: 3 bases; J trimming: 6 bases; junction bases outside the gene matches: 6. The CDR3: CASSPGTGSSQPQHF. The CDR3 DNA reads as TGTGCCAGCTCACCCGGGACAGGGTCCAGTCAGCCCCAGCATTTT.

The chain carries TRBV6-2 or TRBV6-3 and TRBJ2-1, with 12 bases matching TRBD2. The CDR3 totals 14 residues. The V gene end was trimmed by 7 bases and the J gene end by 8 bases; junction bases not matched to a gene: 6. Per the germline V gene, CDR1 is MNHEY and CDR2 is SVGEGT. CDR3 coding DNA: TGTGCCAGCAATCCGGGACTAGCGGGCCATGAGCAGTTCTTC. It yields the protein CASNPGLAGHEQFF.

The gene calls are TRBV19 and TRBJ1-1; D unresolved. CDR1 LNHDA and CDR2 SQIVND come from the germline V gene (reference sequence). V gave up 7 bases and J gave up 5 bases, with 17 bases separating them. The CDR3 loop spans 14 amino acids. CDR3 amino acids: CASTTTGMGTEAFF. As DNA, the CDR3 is TGTGCCAGTACTACTACGGGGATGGGGACTGAAGCTTTCTTT. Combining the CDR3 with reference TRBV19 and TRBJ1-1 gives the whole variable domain DGGITQSPKYLFRKEGQNVTLSCEQNLNHDAMYWYRQDPGQGLRLIYYSQIVNDFQKGDIAEGYSVSREKKESFPLTVTSAQKNPTAFYLCASTTTGMGTEAFFGQGTRLTVV.

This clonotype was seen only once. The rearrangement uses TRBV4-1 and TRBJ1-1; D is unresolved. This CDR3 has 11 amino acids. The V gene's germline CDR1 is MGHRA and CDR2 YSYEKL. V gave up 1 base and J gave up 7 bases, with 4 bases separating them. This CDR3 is CASSQAGEAFF. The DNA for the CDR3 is TGCGCCAGCAGCCAAGCCGGTGAAGCTTTCTTT.

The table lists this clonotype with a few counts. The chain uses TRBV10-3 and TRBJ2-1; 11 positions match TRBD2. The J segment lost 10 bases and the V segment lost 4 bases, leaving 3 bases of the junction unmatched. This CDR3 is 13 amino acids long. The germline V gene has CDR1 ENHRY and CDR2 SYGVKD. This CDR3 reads CAISVAGGREQFF. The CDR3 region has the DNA TGTGCCATCAGTGTAGCGGGGGGGAGGGAGCAGTTCTTC.

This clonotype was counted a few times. This CDR3 is CASSVLPDTDYEQYF. The CDR3 DNA reads as TGTGCCAGCAGCGTTCTCCCGGACACGGACTACGAGCAGTACTTC. This chain uses TRBV9 with TRBJ2-7, with D perhaps TRBD1 (5 bases). V shed 2 bases and J shed 3 bases, with 15 bases lying between them. The CDR3 spans 15 residues. Germline V gives CDR1 SGDLS, CDR2 YYNGEE. Complete variable domain (other parts from reference TRBV9 and TRBJ2-7): DSGVTQTPKHLITATGQRVTLRCSPRSGDLSVYWYQQSLDQGLQFLIQYYNGEERAKGNILERFSAQQFPDLHSELNLSSLELGDSALYFCASSVLPDTDYEQYFGPGTRLTVT.

CDR3 in DNA: TGCAGTGCGCGACCGGGACACTTTAGCAATCAGCCCCAGCATTTT. It translates to CSARPGHFSNQPQHF. The V call is TRBV20-1, the J call TRBJ1-5, with TRBD1 as a possible D gene (6 bases). The V gene's germline CDR1 is DFQATT and CDR2 SNEGSKA (reference sequence). The CDR3 is made up of 15 amino acids. Deletions cut 6 bases from V and 0 bases from J, with 15 bases between.

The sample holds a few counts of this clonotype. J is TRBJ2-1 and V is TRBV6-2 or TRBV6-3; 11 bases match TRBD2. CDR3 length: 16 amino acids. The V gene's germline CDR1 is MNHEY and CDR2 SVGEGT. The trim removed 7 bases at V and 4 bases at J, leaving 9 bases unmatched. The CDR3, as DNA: TGTGCCAGCAACCCTGGACTAGCGGGTTTTTACAATGAGCAGTTCTTC. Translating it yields CASNPGLAGFYNEQFF.

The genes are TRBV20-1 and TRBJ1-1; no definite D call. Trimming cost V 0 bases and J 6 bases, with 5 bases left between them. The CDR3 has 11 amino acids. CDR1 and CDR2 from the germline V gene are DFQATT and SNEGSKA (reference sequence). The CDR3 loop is CSARDFPEAFF. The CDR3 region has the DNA TGCAGTGCTAGAGATTTTCCTGAAGCTTTCTTT.

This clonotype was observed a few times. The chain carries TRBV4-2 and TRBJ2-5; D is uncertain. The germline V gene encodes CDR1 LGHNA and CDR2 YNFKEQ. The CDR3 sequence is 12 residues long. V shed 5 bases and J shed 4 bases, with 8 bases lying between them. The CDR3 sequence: CASSSPGETQYF. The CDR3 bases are TGTGCCAGCAGCTCTCCTGGAGAGACCCAGTACTTC.

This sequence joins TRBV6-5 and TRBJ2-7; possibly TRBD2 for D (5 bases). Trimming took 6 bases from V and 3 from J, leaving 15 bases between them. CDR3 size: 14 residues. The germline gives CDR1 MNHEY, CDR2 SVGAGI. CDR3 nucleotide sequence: TGTGCCAGCAGACGAGGGCTAGGGAACTACGAGCAGTACTTC. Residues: CASRRGLGNYEQYF.

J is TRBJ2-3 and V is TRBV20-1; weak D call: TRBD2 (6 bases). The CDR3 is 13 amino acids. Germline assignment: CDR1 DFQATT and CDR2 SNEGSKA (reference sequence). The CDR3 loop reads CTGGRQSTDTQYF. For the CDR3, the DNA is TGCACTGGGGGGAGGCAGAGCACAGATACGCAGTATTTT.

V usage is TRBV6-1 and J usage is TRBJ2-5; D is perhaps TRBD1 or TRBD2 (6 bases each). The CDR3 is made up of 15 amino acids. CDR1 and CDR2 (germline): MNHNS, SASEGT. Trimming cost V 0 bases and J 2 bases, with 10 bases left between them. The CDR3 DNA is TGTGCCAGCAGTGAAGCTCGGGGGCCGCAAGAGACCCAGTACTTC. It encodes CASSEARGPQETQYF.

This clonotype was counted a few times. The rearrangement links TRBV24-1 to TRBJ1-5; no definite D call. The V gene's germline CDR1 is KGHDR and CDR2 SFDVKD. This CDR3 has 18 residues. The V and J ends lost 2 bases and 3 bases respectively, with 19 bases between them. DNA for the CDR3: TGTGCCACCAGTGATTCCCAGGACGTATGGGCCCTCAATCAGCCCCAGCATTTT. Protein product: CATSDSQDVWALNQPQHF.

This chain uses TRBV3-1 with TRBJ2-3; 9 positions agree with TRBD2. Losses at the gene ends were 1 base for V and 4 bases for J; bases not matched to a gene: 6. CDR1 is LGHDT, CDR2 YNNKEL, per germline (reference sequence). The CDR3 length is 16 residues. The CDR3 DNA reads TGTGCCAGCAGCCAAGCAGCGGGGGGTCCCCCAGATACGCAGTATTTT. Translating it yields CASSQAAGGPPDTQYF.

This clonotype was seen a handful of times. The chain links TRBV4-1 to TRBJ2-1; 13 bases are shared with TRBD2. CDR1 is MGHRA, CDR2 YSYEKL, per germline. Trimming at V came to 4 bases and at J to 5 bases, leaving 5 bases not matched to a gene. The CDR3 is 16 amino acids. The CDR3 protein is CASSRELAGGDNEQFF. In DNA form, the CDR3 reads TGCGCCAGCAGCCGAGAACTAGCGGGGGGGGACAATGAGCAGTTCTTC.

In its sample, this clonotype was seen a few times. The CDR3 nucleotides read TGCGCCAGCAGCTTGGTGACAGGAGGGGGGGACTACACCTTC. It encodes CASSLVTGGGDYTF. V gene TRBV5-1 combines with J gene TRBJ1-2, with D perhaps TRBD1 (6 bases). From germline, CDR1 is SGHRS and CDR2 YFSETQ. This CDR3 contains 14 residues. Trimming cost V 0 bases and J 10 bases, with 16 bases left between them.

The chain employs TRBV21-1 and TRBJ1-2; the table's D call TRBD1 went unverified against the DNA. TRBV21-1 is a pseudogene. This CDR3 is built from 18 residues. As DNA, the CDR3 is TGTGCCAGCAGCAAAGCGCTTTCAGGGGACTCCTCTAACTATGGCTACACCTTC. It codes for CASSKALSGDSSNYGYTF.

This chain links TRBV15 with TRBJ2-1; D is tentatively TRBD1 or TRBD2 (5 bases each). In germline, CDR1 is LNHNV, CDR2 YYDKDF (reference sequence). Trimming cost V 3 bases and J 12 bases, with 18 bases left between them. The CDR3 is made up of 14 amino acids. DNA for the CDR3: TGTGCCACCAGCAGCCGGGACGGCAGTTTGGGGCAGTTCTTC. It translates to CATSSRDGSLGQFF.

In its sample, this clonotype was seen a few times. CDR3 DNA sequence: TGTGCCAGCAGCGACGACTCTAACGAGCAGTACTTC. Protein: CASSDDSNEQYF. The genes are TRBV7-9 and TRBJ2-7, with D uncertain. V was trimmed by 5 bases and J by 5 bases, leaving 10 bases between them. The CDR3 spans 12 residues. CDR1 is SEHNR, CDR2 FQNEAQ, per germline (reference sequence).

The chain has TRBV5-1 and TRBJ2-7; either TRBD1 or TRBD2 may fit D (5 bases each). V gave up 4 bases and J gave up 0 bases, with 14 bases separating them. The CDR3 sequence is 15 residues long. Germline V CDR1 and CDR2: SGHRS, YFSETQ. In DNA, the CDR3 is TGCGCCAGCAGCATATCCTGGGGGAGCTCCTACGAGCAGTACTTC. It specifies CASSISWGSSYEQYF.

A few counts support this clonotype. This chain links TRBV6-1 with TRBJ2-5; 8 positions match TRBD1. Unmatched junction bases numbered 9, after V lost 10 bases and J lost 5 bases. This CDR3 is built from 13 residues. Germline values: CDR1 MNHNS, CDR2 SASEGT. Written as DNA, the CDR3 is TGTGCCATCCAGGACAGGGTGAGGGAGACCCAGTACTTC. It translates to CAIQDRVRETQYF.

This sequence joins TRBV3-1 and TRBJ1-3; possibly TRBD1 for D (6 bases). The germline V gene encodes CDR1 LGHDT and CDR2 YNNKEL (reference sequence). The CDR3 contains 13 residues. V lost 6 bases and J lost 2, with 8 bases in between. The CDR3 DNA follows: TGTGCCAGCAGGGCAGGGGCTGGAAACACCATATATTTT. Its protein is CASRAGAGNTIYF.

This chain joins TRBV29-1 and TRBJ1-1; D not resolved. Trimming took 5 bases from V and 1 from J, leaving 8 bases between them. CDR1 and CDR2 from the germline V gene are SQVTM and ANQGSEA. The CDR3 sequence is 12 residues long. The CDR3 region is CSVSSGNTEAFF. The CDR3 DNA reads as TGCAGCGTTTCAAGCGGGAACACTGAAGCTTTCTTT.

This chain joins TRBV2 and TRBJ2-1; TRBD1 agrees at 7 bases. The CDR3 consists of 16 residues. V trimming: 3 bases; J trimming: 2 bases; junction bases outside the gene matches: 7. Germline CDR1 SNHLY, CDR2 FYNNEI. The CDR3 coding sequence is TGTGCCAGCAGTGATCAGAGGGGGCCGACCTACAATGAGCAGTTCTTC. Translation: CASSDQRGPTYNEQFF. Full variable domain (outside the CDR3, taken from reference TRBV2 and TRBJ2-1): EPEVTQTPSHQVTQMGQEVILRCVPISNHLYFYWYRQILGQKVEFLVSFYNNEISEKSEIFDDQFSVERPDGSNFTLKIRSTKLEDSAMYFCASSDQRGPTYNEQFFGPGTRLTVL.

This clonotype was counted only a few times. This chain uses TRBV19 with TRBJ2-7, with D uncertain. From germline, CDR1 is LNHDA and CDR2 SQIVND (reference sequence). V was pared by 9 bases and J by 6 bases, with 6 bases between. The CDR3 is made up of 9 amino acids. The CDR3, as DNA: TGTGCCAGCCCCTGCGAGCAGTACTTC. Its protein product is CASPCEQYF.

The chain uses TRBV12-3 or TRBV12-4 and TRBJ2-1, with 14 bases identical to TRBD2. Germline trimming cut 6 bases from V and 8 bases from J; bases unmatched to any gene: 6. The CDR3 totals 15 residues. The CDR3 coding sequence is TGTGCCAGCAGGCAGACTAGCGGGAGGGCACATGAGCAGTTCTTC. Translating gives CASRQTSGRAHEQFF.